A single sample is the source of the 3 T cell receptor beta chains below, sequenced in a study of STAT5B mutations in CD4+ large granular lymphocyte leukemia. Clones were sequenced by immunoSEQ multiplex PCR, and TCRdb holds only the in-frame ones, with some missing. The sample has more than 30,000 clones, approximately 71% seen once. The sequencing input was CD4+ T cells from blood buffy coats. Receptors were obtained from a human donor in good health.

This chain connects TRBV10-2 to TRBJ2-1, with D perhaps TRBD2 (6 bases). Trimming stripped 3 bases from V and 14 bases from J, with 14 bases between. CDR3 length: 12 amino acids. Germline CDR1 and CDR2: WSHSY and SAAADI. The CDR3 sequence is CASSDGSGTKFF. The CDR3 DNA follows: TGCGCCAGCAGTGATGGTAGCGGTACGAAGTTCTTC.

The chain links TRBV28 to TRBJ1-5; the D gene is possibly TRBD1 (6 bases). CDR1 is MDHEN, CDR2 SYDVKM, per germline. The CDR3 is made up of 16 amino acids. The V and J ends lost 5 bases and 3 bases respectively, with 17 bases between them. Written as DNA, the CDR3 is TGTGCCAGCAGTCTATCCCTGGACAGACCCAATCAGCCCCAGCATTTT. Translated: CASSLSLDRPNQPQHF.

The rearrangement links TRBV5-1 to TRBJ2-2, with TRBD2 matching 13 bases. Germline CDR1 reads SGHRS; CDR2 reads YFSETQ. V lost 2 bases and J lost 0; bases outside the gene matches: 10. This CDR3 is built from 20 residues. The CDR3 DNA follows: TGCGCCAGCAGCTTTCCCCCGGGACTAGCGGGGACCGCGAACACCGGGGAGCTGTTTTTT. It specifies CASSFPPGLAGTANTGELFF.